The 29 T cell receptor beta chains below all came from one sample that was sequenced in a study of CD8+ T cells in alopecia areata. The treatment is: oral pan-JAK inhibitor, 5-10 mg twice daily. After isolation, RNA underwent reverse transcription to generate cDNA as the sequencing template. Assay: immunoSEQ multiplex PCR; the TCRdb copy retains only in-frame clones and omits some. The data show 130,000 or so clones, with about 86% seen just once and approximately 13% held by the top ten. This specimen consisted of CD8+ T cells sorted from blood, obtained at week 4, from a patient treated with tofacitinib. The receptors stem from a human donor with alopecia areata.

The chain carries TRBV2 and TRBJ2-1, with D unresolved. Germline lookup yields CDR1 SNHLY and CDR2 FYNNEI. There are 16 residues in the CDR3. The V gene lost 5 bases and the J gene lost 4 bases, with 18 bases spanning the gap. The CDR3 DNA is TGTGCCAGCAGTAAGACCCCGTCGTTGGTTTACAATGAGCAGTTCTTC. This codes for CASSKTPSLVYNEQFF. The whole variable domain, remainder taken from reference TRBV2 and TRBJ2-1, is EPEVTQTPSHQVTQMGQEVILRCVPISNHLYFYWYRQILGQKVEFLVSFYNNEISEKSEIFDDQFSVERPDGSNFTLKIRSTKLEDSAMYFCASSKTPSLVYNEQFFGPGTRLTVL.

The rearrangement uses TRBV30 and TRBJ2-3, with a weak D call TRBD2 (6 bases). This CDR3 has 15 amino acids. Germline V lookup: CDR1 GTSNPN, CDR2 SVGIG (reference sequence). Trimming left V 0 bases short and J 3 bases short, with 13 bases between. The CDR3 DNA follows: TGTGCCTGGAGTGTTGGAGGGGCTTCTACAGATACGCAGTATTTT. Its protein is CAWSVGGASTDTQYF. Full variable domain (missing parts from reference TRBV30 and TRBJ2-3): SQTIHQWPATLVQPVGSPLSLECTVEGTSNPNLYWYRQAAGRGLQLLFYSVGIGQISSEVPQNLSASRPQDRQFILSSKKLLLSDSGFYLCAWSVGGASTDTQYFGPGTRLTVL.

This chain connects TRBV15 to TRBJ1-5; tentatively, D is TRBD1 (6 bases). Looked up from germline, CDR1 is LNHNV and CDR2 is YYDKDF (reference sequence). The CDR3 is 15 amino acids. Trimming cost V 0 bases and J 7 bases, with 13 bases left between them. CDR3 loop: CATSREAGERQPQHF. As DNA, the CDR3 is TGTGCCACCAGCAGAGAAGCAGGGGAGAGGCAGCCCCAGCATTTT.

This clone occurred a few times. This chain connects TRBV21-1 to TRBJ1-3. TRBV21-1 is recorded as a pseudogene. The CDR3 is 15 residues long. The CDR3, as DNA: TGTGCCAGCAGCAAAGGACGGAACTCTGGAAACACCATATATTTT. Its translation: CASSKGRNSGNTIYF.

V is TRBV25-1 and J is TRBJ1-1, with D hard to call. Trimming pared 11 bases from V and 7 bases from J, leaving 8 bases between. Looked up from germline, CDR1 is MGHDK and CDR2 is SYGVNS. The CDR3 is 9 residues long. The CDR3, as DNA: TGTGCCGCGGGGAGTGAAGCTTTCTTT. Its translation is CAAGSEAFF.

The chain joins TRBV27 to TRBJ1-1, with 7 bases fitting TRBD1. The J segment lost 1 base and the V segment lost 2 bases, leaving 10 bases of the junction unmatched. Germline loops: CDR1 MNHEY, CDR2 SMNVEV (reference sequence). This CDR3 region has 17 residues. CDR3 nucleotide sequence: TGTGCCAGCAGTTTACGGCCAGGGTGGACAGGGAACACTGAAGCTTTCTTT. Its protein is CASSLRPGWTGNTEAFF.

V is TRBV9 and J is TRBJ2-2; D is possibly TRBD1 or TRBD2 (5 bases each). V was shortened by 4 bases and J by 0 bases, with 16 bases between the two germline ends. CDR3 length equals 17 residues. Germline V gene data show CDR1 as SGDLS and CDR2 as YYNGEE. The CDR3 reads CASSWTPGTTNTGELFF. In nucleotides, the CDR3 is TGTGCCAGCAGCTGGACCCCCGGGACCACGAACACCGGGGAGCTGTTTTTT. The full variable domain, with the rest looked up from reference TRBV9 and TRBJ2-2, is DSGVTQTPKHLITATGQRVTLRCSPRSGDLSVYWYQQSLDQGLQFLIQYYNGEERAKGNILERFSAQQFPDLHSELNLSSLELGDSALYFCASSWTPGTTNTGELFFGEGSRLTVL.

The chain is built from TRBV27 and TRBJ1-1; D ambiguous. Germline V CDR1 and CDR2: MNHEY, SMNVEV (reference sequence). V was trimmed by 7 bases and J by 1 base, leaving 10 bases between them. This CDR3 spans 13 amino acids. The DNA for the CDR3 is TGTGCCAGCACCGAGGGCAAGAACACTGAAGCTTTCTTT. Translating it yields CASTEGKNTEAFF.

The V call is TRBV4-1, the J call TRBJ2-2; 9 bases agree with TRBD1. This CDR3 contains 14 residues. V shed 3 bases, J shed 9 bases, and the junction held 5 bases outside the gene matches. Germline assignment: CDR1 MGHRA and CDR2 YSYEKL. CDR3 sequence: CASSHLQGARELFF. In nucleotides, the CDR3 is TGCGCCAGCAGCCACCTACAGGGGGCTAGGGAGCTGTTTTTT.

The rearrangement joins TRBV2 to TRBJ2-4, with 7 bases identical to TRBD1. Losses at the gene ends were 7 bases for V and 3 bases for J; bases not matched to a gene: 3. Germline V gene data show CDR1 as SNHLY and CDR2 as FYNNEI. The CDR3 length is 13 residues. This chain's CDR3 is CASIDRDKNIQYF. The CDR3 nucleotides are TGTGCCAGCATTGACAGGGACAAAAACATTCAGTACTTC.

The table lists this clone with a few counts. The chain links TRBV29-1 to TRBJ2-7; 7 bases are shared with TRBD1. V lost 4 bases, J lost 3 bases, and 12 bases stayed unmatched. The germline V gene encodes CDR1 SQVTM and CDR2 ANQGSEA. The CDR3 consists of 15 residues. The CDR3 reads CSVALDWDRDYEQYF. DNA of the CDR3: TGCAGCGTTGCTCTAGATTGGGACAGAGACTACGAGCAGTACTTC.

V and J are TRBV29-1 and TRBJ2-5; D call uncertain. This CDR3 has 12 amino acids. V dropped 7 bases and J dropped 5 bases, with 14 bases sitting between them. Germline CDR1 and CDR2: SQVTM and ANQGSEA. Here the CDR3 reads CSAPYAGETQYF. CDR3 sequence (DNA): TGCAGCGCCCCTTACGCAGGCGAGACCCAGTACTTC. Supplemented by reference TRBV29-1 and TRBJ2-5, the full variable domain reads SAVISQKPSRDICQRGTSLTIQCQVDSQVTMMFWYRQQPGQSLTLIATANQGSEATYESGFVIDKFPISRPNLTFSTLTVSNMSPEDSSIYLCSAPYAGETQYFGPGTRLLVL.

This chain joins TRBV7-9 and TRBJ1-3, with D unresolved. Germline V gives CDR1 SEHNR, CDR2 FQNEAQ (reference sequence). CDR3 length: 12 amino acids. Trimming took off 3 bases at V and 7 bases at J, with 7 bases between the two ends. The CDR3 reads CASSFDPNTIYF. DNA of the CDR3: TGTGCCAGCAGCTTCGACCCGAACACCATATATTTT.

V usage is TRBV27 and J usage is TRBJ2-7; D tentatively reads TRBD1 or TRBD2 (5 bases each). In germline, CDR1 is MNHEY, CDR2 SMNVEV (reference sequence). The CDR3 is 14 residues long. V was shortened by 5 bases and J by 2 bases, with 13 bases between the two germline ends. The CDR3 sequence is CASSPGTETYEQYF. Written as DNA, the CDR3 is TGTGCCAGCAGTCCCGGGACGGAGACCTACGAGCAGTACTTC.

This clone was observed a handful of times. V gene TRBV29-1 combines with J gene TRBJ2-7; tentative D call: TRBD1 (6 bases). CDR1 and CDR2 (germline): SQVTM, ANQGSEA. The CDR3 totals 12 residues. Trimming shortened V by 4 bases and J by 2 bases, and 9 bases separated the two germline ends. CDR3 sequence: CSVVAGAYEQYF. CDR3 bases: TGCAGCGTTGTAGCAGGGGCCTACGAGCAGTACTTC.

DNA of the CDR3: TGTGCCAGCAGCCAAACAGGGTTCCAAGAGACCCAGTACTTC. Its translation is CASSQTGFQETQYF. The chain combines TRBV5-6 with TRBJ2-5, with D tentatively TRBD1 (6 bases). The germline CDR1 and CDR2 sequences are SGHDT and YYEEEE. The CDR3 covers 14 residues. Trimming pared 4 bases from V and 1 base from J, leaving 11 bases between. Supplemented by reference TRBV5-6 and TRBJ2-5, the full variable domain reads DAGVTQSPTHLIKTRGQQVTLRCSPKSGHDTVSWYQQALGQGPQFIFQYYEEEERQRGNFPDRFSGHQFPNYSSELNVNALLLGDSALYLCASSQTGFQETQYFGPGTRLLVL.

In this sample, this clone turned up once. This chain joins TRBV9 and TRBJ1-2; D is uncertain. V lost 3 bases to trimming and J lost 2 bases, with 14 bases between them. In germline, CDR1 is SGDLS, CDR2 YYNGEE. The CDR3 sequence is 15 residues long. This CDR3 reads CASSADWGGNYGYTF. CDR3 sequence (DNA): TGTGCCAGCAGCGCCGACTGGGGAGGCAACTATGGCTACACCTTC.

In its sample, this clone was seen a few times. The chain recombines TRBV7-9 with TRBJ2-3, with 10 bases that match TRBD2. Germline CDR1 and CDR2: SEHNR and FQNEAQ (reference sequence). This CDR3 comprises 15 residues. With 5 bases clipped from V and 4 bases from J, the junction kept 6 bases outside the gene matches. As DNA, the CDR3 is TGTGCCAGCAGCAGTAGCGGGAGGCGCCCAGATACGCAGTATTTT. Its protein is CASSSSGRRPDTQYF.

The J gene is TRBJ2-7, the V gene TRBV19, with 7 bases identical to TRBD1. The CDR3 has 13 residues. Trimming took 1 base from V and 3 from J; bases not matched to a gene: 0. Germline V gives CDR1 LNHDA, CDR2 SQIVND (reference sequence). The DNA of the CDR3 is TGTGCCAGTAGTATAGGGGACAGCTACGAGCAGTACTTC. It codes for CASSIGDSYEQYF. Supplemented by reference TRBV19 and TRBJ2-7, the full variable domain reads DGGITQSPKYLFRKEGQNVTLSCEQNLNHDAMYWYRQDPGQGLRLIYYSQIVNDFQKGDIAEGYSVSREKKESFPLTVTSAQKNPTAFYLCASSIGDSYEQYFGPGTRLTVT.

The rearrangement uses TRBV5-1 and TRBJ2-1; 7 bases line up with TRBD2. This CDR3 contains 15 residues. CDR1 is SGHRS, CDR2 YFSETQ, per germline. V lost 0 bases to trimming and J lost 7 bases; unmatched junction nucleotides: 7. Here the CDR3 DNA reads TGCGCCAGCAGCTTGGACTATGACGGGGGGAATGAGCAGTTCTTC. It is translated as CASSLDYDGGNEQFF.

This clone showed up just a few times. This chain connects TRBV29-1 to TRBJ2-7; unclear D gene. Trimming cost V 1 base and J 6 bases, with 10 bases left between them. The CDR3 loop spans 12 amino acids. Per germline, CDR1 SQVTM and CDR2 ANQGSEA. CDR3 region: CSVEGNGREQYF. The CDR3 DNA sequence: TGCAGCGTTGAAGGGAATGGCCGCGAGCAGTACTTC.

The table lists this clone with a count of one. The chain employs TRBV5-6 and TRBJ2-1; no reliable D call. Germline V lookup: CDR1 SGHDT, CDR2 YYEEEE. There are 13 residues in the CDR3. V was trimmed by 3 bases and J by 6 bases, leaving 10 bases between them. Here the CDR3 DNA reads TGTGCCAGCAGCTATACCCCTCCCAATGAGCAGTTCTTC. It translates to CASSYTPPNEQFF.

This chain connects TRBV5-6 to TRBJ2-7; 7 nucleotides agree with TRBD1. The ends lost 3 bases at V and 3 bases at J; junction bases unmatched: 9. In germline, CDR1 is SGHDT, CDR2 YYEEEE. The length of the CDR3 is 15 residues. The CDR3 sequence is CASSYRQGEIYEQYF. In nucleotides, the CDR3 is TGTGCCAGCAGCTATAGACAGGGAGAGATCTACGAGCAGTACTTC.

The chain has TRBV7-9 and TRBJ1-5, with 8 bases fitting TRBD1. The CDR3 loop spans 14 amino acids. V was pared by 5 bases and J by 6 bases, with 6 bases of the junction left unmatched. CDR1 SEHNR and CDR2 FQNEAQ come from the germline V gene (reference sequence). The DNA for the CDR3 is TGTGCCAGCAGCGCCCCAGGGGGCGGTCAGCCCCAGCATTTT. This gives the protein CASSAPGGGQPQHF.

The chain employs TRBV9 and TRBJ2-7; D remains unclear. The length of the CDR3 is 12 residues. Trimming shortened V by 0 bases and J by 3 bases, and 4 bases separated the two germline ends. CDR1 SGDLS and CDR2 YYNGEE come from the germline V gene. The CDR3 protein is CASSVGGYEQYF. CDR3 bases: TGTGCCAGCAGCGTAGGCGGCTACGAGCAGTACTTC. The variable domain in full, completed from reference TRBV9 and TRBJ2-7, reads DSGVTQTPKHLITATGQRVTLRCSPRSGDLSVYWYQQSLDQGLQFLIQYYNGEERAKGNILERFSAQQFPDLHSELNLSSLELGDSALYFCASSVGGYEQYFGPGTRLTVT.

A single count supports this clone. The V call is TRBV13, the J call TRBJ2-3; TRBD2 agrees at 12 bases. With 5 bases clipped from V and 3 bases from J, the junction kept 3 bases outside the gene matches. CDR1 and CDR2 (germline): PRHDT, FYEKMQ (reference sequence). The CDR3 loop spans 15 amino acids. Here the CDR3 reads CASSAGLAGTDTQYF. In DNA, the CDR3 is TGTGCCAGCAGCGCTGGACTAGCGGGGACAGATACGCAGTATTTT.

The chain joins TRBV23-1 to TRBJ2-3; D not certain. TRBV23-1 falls under the ORF class, with uncertain function. V lost 11 bases to trimming and J lost 5 bases, with 14 bases between them. This CDR3 spans 12 amino acids. The CDR3 coding sequence is TGCGCCCGCTCCCGGGCGGTAGATACGCAGTATTTT. Translation: CARSRAVDTQYF.

This clone appeared a single time. The rearrangement joins TRBV10-2 to TRBJ2-2; D unclear. The germline V and J ends were trimmed by 2 bases and 7 bases, with 2 bases remaining between them. In germline, CDR1 is WSHSY, CDR2 SAAADI. There are 11 residues in the CDR3. Written as DNA, the CDR3 is TGCGCCAGCAGTGAGGGCGGGGAGCTGTTTTTT. Translation gives CASSEGGELFF.

The sample holds one count of this clone. The V gene is TRBV5-1, the J gene TRBJ2-1; no reliable D call. The CDR3 extends over 12 amino acids. Germline CDR1 reads SGHRS; CDR2 reads YFSETQ. Between the trimmed V and J ends, which lost 4 bases and 6 bases, there was a span of 8 bases. The DNA for the CDR3 is TGCGCCAGCAGCCCGAAGGGCAATGAGCAGTTCTTC. Encoded protein: CASSPKGNEQFF.